The clone carrying this T cell receptor beta chain has at least ten counts. Researchers amplified the TCR beta CDR3 regions from RNA transcripts. First-round RT-PCR of the TCR CDR3 relied on the HTBI primer set. TCRdb processed the multiplex PCR reads anew with MiXCR; each CDR3 protein has one entry. The data contain around 300,000 distinct CDR3 sequences, about 20% of them singletons. The sample belongs to a study of T cells in Graves' hyperthyroidism and ophthalmopathy. Clinical symptoms, serum thyroxine, TRAb, thyroid ultrasound and orbital computed tomography informed diagnoses. This receptor was obtained from a man aged 25-45 years with Graves' ophthalmopathy. Sequenced sample: blood.

This CDR3 is CASSKTGTGLHEQFF. Written as DNA, the CDR3 is TGTGCCAGCAGCAAAACCGGGACAGGGTTACATGAGCAGTTCTTC. This chain links TRBV3-1 with TRBJ2-1; 9 bases line up with TRBD1. After removal of 5 bases from V and 8 bases from J, the junction contained 10 bases not matched to a gene. CDR1 LGHDT and CDR2 YNNKEL come from the germline V gene (reference sequence). This CDR3 is 15 amino acids long.